This record concerns one TCR beta chain sequence. Its antigen remains unknown. The CDR3 consists of 17 residues. The V segment lost 6 bases and the J segment 5 bases; nucleotides outside the gene matches: 11. Looked up from germline, CDR1 is MNHNS and CDR2 is SASEGT. TCRdb passed the 5' RACE reads through MiXCR, listing each CDR3 protein once. The data hold 250,000 or so distinct CDR3 sequences, with more than 20% observed a single time. This sample stems from a study of CD8 T cells in ankylosing spondylitis. Findings and limits, study-wide: According to the report, clones linked to the disease were significantly enriched in matched synovial fluid samples taken from ankylosing spondylitis patients.

Source material: blood, either unsorted or a sorted T cell fraction (not recorded which). The source is a male donor with ankylosing spondylitis or in good health (not recorded which). The rearrangement joins TRBV6-1 to TRBJ2-1; TRBD2 matches 12 bases. CDR3 sequence: CASSPFRLAGEHNEQFF. In DNA form, the CDR3 reads TGTGCCAGCAGCCCATTCCGACTAGCGGGGGAACACAATGAGCAGTTCTTC.